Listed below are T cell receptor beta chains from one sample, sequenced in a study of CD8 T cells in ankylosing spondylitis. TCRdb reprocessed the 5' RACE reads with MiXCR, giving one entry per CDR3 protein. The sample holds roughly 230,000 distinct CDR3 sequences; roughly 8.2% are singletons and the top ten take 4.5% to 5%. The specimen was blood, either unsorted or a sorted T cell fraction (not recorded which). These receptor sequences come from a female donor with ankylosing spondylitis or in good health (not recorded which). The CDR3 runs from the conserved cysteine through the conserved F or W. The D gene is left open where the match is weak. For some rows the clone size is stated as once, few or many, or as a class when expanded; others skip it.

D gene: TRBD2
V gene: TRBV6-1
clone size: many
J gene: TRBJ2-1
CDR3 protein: CASTGRASNNEQFF
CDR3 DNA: TGTGCCAGCACTGGGAGGGCTTCTAACAATGAGCAGTTCTTC

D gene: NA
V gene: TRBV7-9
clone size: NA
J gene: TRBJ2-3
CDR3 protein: CASRSPPSRGSTDTQYF
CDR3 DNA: TGTGCCAGCCGGAGTCCGCCGTCCCGGGGTAGCACAGATACGCAGTATTTT

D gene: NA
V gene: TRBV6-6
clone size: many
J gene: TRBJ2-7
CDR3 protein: CASRQGAYEQYF
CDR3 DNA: TGTGCCAGCAGACAAGGAGCCTACGAGCAGTACTTC

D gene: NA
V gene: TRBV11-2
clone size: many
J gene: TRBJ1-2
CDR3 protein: CASSLDRETGGYTF
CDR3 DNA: TGTGCCAGCAGCTTAGATCGGGAGACGGGCGGCTACACCTTC

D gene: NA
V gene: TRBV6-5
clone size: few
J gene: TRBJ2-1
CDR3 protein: CASREGPNEFF
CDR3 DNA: TGTGCCAGCAGGGAAGGACCTAATGAGTTCTTC

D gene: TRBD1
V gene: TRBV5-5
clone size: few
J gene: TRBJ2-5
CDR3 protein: CASSRGQGILETQYF
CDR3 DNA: TGTGCCAGCAGTCGTGGACAGGGGATCTTGGAGACCCAGTACTTC

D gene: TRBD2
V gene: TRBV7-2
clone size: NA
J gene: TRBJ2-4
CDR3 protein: CASSPAGTSGNIQYF
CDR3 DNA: TGTGCCAGCAGCCCAGCCGGGACTAGCGGAAACATTCAGTACTTC

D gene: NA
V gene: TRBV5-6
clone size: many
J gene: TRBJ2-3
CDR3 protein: CASSSGFGTDTDTQYF
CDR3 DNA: TGTGCCAGCAGCTCAGGATTTGGGACGGACACAGATACGCAGTATTTT

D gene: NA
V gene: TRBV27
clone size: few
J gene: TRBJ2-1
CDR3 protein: CASSFRDEQFF
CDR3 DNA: TGTGCCAGCAGTTTTCGGGATGAGCAGTTCTTC

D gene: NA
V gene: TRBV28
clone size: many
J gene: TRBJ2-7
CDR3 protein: CASSTPFVPVTYEQYF
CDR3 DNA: TGTGCCAGCAGTACCCCTTTTGTGCCGGTTACCTACGAGCAGTACTTC

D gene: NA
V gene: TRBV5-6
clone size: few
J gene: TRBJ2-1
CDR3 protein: CASSLSVGSYNEQFF
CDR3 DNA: TGTGCCAGCAGCTTGTCGGTCGGCTCCTACAATGAGCAGTTCTTC

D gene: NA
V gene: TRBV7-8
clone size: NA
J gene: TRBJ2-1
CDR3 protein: CASSLDGVPSSYNEQFF
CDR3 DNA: TGTGCCAGCAGCTTAGATGGAGTCCCCAGCTCCTACAATGAGCAGTTCTTC

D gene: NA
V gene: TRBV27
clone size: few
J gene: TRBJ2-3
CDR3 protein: CASSLQARSTDTQYF
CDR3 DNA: TGTGCCAGCAGTTTACAAGCTCGCAGCACAGATACGCAGTATTTT

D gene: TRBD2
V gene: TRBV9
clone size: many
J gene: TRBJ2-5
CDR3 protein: CASSVLSGRAETQYF
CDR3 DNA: TGTGCCAGCAGCGTGCTAAGCGGGAGGGCCGAGACCCAGTACTTC

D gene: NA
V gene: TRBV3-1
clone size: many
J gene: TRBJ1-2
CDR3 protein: CASRGGPNYGYTF
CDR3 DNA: TGTGCCAGCAGAGGGGGACCGAACTATGGCTACACCTTC

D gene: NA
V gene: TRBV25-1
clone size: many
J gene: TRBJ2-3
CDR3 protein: CASSSGAGEGDTQYF
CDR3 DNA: TGTGCCAGCAGTTCGGGGGCGGGAGAGGGAGATACGCAGTATTTT

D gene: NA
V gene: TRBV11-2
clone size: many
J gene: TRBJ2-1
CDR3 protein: CASSLGPTSNEQFF
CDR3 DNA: TGTGCCAGCAGCTTAGGGCCCACTAGCAATGAGCAGTTCTTC